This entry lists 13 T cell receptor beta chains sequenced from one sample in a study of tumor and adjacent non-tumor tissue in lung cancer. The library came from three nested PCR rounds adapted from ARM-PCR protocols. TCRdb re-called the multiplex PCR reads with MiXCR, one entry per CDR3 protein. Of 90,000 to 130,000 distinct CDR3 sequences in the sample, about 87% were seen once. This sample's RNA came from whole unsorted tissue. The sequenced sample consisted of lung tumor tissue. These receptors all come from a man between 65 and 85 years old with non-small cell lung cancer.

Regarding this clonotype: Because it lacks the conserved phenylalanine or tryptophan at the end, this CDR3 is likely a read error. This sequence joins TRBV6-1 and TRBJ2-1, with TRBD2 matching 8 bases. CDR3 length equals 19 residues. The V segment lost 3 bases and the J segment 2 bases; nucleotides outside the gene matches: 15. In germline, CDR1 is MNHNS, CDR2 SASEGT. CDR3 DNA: TGTGCCAGCAGTGATCCGGGAGGGCCAGGGTTGTTCGCCTACAATGAGCAGTTCTTA. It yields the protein CASSDPGGPGLFAYNEQFL.

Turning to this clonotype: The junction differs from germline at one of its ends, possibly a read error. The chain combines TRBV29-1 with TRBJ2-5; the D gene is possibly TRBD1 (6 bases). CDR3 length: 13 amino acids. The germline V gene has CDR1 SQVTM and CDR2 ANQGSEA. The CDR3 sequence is CGAADRFQETQYF. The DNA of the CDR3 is TGCGGCGCGGCCGACAGGTTCCAAGAGACCCAGTACTTT.

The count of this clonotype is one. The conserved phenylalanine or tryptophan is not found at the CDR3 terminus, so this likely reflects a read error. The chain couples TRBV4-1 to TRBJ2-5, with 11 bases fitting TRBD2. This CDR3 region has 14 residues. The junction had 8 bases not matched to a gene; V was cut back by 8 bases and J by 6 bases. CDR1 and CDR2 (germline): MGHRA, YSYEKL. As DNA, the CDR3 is TGCGCCAGCGGCGCTAGCGGGGGGCAGAAGACCCAGTACTCC. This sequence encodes CASGASGGQKTQYS.

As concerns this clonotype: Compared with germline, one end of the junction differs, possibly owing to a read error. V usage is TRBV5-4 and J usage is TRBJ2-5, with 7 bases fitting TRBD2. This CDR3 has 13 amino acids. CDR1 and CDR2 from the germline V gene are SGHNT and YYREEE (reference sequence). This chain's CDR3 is CASSLGGGETRYF. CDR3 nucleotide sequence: TGTGCCAGCAGCTTGGGGGGGGGAGAGACCCGGTACTTC.

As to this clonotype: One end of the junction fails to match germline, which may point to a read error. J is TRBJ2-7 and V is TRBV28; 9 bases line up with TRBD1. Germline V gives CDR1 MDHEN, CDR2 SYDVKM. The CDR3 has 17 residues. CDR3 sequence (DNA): TGTGCCAGCACTCCTTGGGGGGGGGGACAGGGCTCCTACAAGCAGTACTTC. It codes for CASTPWGGGQGSYKQYF.

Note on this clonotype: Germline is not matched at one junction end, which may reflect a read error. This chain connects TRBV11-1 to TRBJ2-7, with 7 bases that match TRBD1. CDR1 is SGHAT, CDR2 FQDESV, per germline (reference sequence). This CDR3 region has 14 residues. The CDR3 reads CASQRPGQSYEQYF. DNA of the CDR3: TGTGCCAGTCAACGTCCGGGACAGAGCTACGAGCAATACTTC.

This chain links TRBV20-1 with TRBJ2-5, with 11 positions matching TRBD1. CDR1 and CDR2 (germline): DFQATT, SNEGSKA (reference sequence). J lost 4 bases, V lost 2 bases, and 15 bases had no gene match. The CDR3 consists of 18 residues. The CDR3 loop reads CSARYISGQGGGGETQYF. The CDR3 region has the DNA TGCAGTGCTAGATATATCTCGGGACAGGGGGGAGGTGGAGAGACCCAGTACTTC.

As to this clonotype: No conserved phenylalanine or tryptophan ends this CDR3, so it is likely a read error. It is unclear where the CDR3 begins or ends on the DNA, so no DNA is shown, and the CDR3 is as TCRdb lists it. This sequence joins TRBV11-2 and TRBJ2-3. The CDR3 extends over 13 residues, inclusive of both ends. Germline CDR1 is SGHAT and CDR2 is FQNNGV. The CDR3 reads CATSGRSTDMQYS.

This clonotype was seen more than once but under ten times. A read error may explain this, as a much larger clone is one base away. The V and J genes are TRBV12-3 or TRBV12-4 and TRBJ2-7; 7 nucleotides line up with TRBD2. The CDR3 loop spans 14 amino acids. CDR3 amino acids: CASSLGGGTYEQCF. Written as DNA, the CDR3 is TGTGCCAGCAGTTTAGGGGGAGGGACCTACGAGCAGTGCTTC.

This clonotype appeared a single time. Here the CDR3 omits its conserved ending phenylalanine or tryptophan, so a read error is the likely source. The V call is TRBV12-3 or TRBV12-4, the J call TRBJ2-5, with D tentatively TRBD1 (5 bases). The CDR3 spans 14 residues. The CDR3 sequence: CASGFRDRQETQYS. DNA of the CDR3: TGTGCCAGCGGTTTTAGAGACAGACAAGAGACCCAGTACTCC.

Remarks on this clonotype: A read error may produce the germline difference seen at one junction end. CDR3 region: CASNLGLTDTHYF. CDR3 sequence (DNA): TGTGCCAGCAACTTAGGCCTCACAGATACGCACTATTTT. The chain links TRBV11-3 to TRBJ2-3; D unresolved. Germline values: CDR1 SGHNT, CDR2 YENEEA. This CDR3 region has 13 residues.

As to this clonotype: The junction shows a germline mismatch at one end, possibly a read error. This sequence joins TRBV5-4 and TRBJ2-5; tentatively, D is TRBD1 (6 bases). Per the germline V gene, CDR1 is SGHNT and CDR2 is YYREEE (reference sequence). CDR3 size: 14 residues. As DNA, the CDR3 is TGTACCAGCAGCAGGGGTGGCACTGTTGGGACCCAGTACTTC. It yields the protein CTSSRGGTVGTQYF.

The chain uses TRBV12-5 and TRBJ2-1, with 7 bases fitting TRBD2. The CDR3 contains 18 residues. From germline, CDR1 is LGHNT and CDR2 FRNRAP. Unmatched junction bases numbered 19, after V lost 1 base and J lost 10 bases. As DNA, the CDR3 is TGTGCTAGTGGTTTGGAACCCCCGGGACTGGCGGGAGTCGGGGAGCAGTTCTTC. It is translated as CASGLEPPGLAGVGEQFF. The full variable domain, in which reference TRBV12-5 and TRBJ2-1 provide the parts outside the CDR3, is DARVTQTPRHKVTEMGQEVTMRCQPILGHNTVFWYRQTMMQGLELLAYFRNRAPLDDSGMPKDRFSAEMPDATLATLKIQPSEPRDSAVYFCASGLEPPGLAGVGEQFFGPGTRLTVL.